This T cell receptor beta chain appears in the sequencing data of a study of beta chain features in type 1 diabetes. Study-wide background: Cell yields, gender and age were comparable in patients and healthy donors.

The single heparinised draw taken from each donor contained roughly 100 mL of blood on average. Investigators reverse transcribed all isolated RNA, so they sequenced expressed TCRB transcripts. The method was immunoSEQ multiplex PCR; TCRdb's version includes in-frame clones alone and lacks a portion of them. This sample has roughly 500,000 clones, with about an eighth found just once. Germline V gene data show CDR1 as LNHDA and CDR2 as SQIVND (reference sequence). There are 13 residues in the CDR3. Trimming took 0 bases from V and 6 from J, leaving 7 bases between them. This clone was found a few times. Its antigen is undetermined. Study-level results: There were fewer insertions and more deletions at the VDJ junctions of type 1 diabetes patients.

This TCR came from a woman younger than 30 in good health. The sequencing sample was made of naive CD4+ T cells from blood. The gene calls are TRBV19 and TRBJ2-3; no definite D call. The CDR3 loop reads CASSIDFGDTQYF. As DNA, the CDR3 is TGTGCCAGTAGTATAGACTTCGGGGATACGCAGTATTTT.